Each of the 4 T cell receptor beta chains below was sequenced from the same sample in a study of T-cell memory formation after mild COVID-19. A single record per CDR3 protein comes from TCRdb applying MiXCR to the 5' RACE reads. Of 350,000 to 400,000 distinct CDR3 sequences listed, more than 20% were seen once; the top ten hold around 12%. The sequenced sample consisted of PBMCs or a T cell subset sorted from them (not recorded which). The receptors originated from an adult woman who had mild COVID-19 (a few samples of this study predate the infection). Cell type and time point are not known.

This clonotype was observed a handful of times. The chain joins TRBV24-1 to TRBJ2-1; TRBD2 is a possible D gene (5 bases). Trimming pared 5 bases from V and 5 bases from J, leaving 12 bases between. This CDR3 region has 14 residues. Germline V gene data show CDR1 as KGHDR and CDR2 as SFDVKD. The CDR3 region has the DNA TGTGCCACCAGTGTGATCGGGGTGAACAATGAGCAGTTCTTC. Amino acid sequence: CATSVIGVNNEQFF.

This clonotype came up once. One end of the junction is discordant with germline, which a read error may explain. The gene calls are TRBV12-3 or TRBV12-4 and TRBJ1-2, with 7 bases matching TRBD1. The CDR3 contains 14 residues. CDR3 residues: CASSLKGGGNGYAF. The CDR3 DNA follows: TGTGCCAGCAGCTTAAAAGGGGGCGGGAATGGCTACGCCTTC.

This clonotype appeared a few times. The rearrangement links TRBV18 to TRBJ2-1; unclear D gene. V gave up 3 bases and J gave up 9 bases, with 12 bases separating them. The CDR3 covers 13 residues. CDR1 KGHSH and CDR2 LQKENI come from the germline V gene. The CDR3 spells CASSPRSISEQFF. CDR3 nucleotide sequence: TGTGCCAGCTCACCCAGGAGTATCTCTGAGCAGTTCTTC.

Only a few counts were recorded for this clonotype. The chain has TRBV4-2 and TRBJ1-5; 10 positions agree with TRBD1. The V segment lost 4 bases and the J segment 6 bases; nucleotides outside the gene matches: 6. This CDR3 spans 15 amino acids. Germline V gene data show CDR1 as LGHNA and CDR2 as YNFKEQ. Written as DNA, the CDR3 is TGTGCCAGCAGCCCCGGGACAGGGGATCCTCAGCCCCAGCATTTT. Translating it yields CASSPGTGDPQPQHF.